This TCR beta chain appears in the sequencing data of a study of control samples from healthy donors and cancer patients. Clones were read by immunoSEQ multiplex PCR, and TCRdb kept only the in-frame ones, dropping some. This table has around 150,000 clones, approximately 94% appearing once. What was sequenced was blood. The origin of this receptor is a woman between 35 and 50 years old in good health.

The CDR3 DNA sequence: TGCGCCAGCAGCAGCGGACGGTTTGGAGAGCAGTACTTC. Protein: CASSSGRFGEQYF. The chain combines TRBV10-1 with TRBJ2-7, with TRBD2 as a possible D gene (5 bases). This CDR3 is built from 13 residues. Per the germline V gene, CDR1 is WNHNN and CDR2 is SYGVQD (reference sequence). V lost 6 bases, J lost 7 bases, and 16 bases lay in between.